Listed here are 8 T cell receptor beta chains from one sample, sequenced in a study of blood T cells in healthy people across ages. A second PCR, run for about 6 to 12 cycles, used a sample-barcoded 5' primer plus a J-beta primer mix. TCRdb itself ran the 5' RACE reads through MiXCR, one entry per CDR3 protein. The sample holds 1.5 million to 2 million distinct CDR3 sequences, just under 50% seen once. The sequenced sample consisted of blood. These receptors were collected from a woman aged 40 to 55 in good health.

In its sample, this clonotype was seen a few times. The gene calls are TRBV4-1 and TRBJ2-6; 8 positions match TRBD1. Germline V gene sequence: CDR1 MGHRA, CDR2 YSYEKL. The CDR3 is 17 amino acids. V lost 4 bases, J lost 3 bases, and 8 bases stayed unmatched. The CDR3 DNA reads TGCGCCAGCAGCCTACGACAGGGGTCATATGGGGCCAACGTCCTGACTTTC. Its protein is CASSLRQGSYGANVLTF.

This clonotype was seen more than once but under ten times. This chain links TRBV12-3 or TRBV12-4 with TRBJ2-5; D might be TRBD1 or TRBD2, each matching 5 bases. The CDR3 contains 16 residues. V was trimmed by 3 bases and J by 1 base, leaving 15 bases between them. CDR3 residues: CASSFRDRDLQETQYF. The CDR3, as DNA: TGTGCCAGCAGTTTCAGGGACCGCGACCTCCAAGAGACCCAGTACTTC.

V usage is TRBV7-2 and J usage is TRBJ2-7, with D unclear. Germline CDR1 is SGHTA and CDR2 is FQGNSA. Trimming stripped 5 bases from V and 7 bases from J, with 12 bases between. This CDR3 comprises 12 residues. CDR3 sequence reads: CASSPLKVEQYF. Here the CDR3 DNA reads TGTGCCAGCAGCCCCCTTAAGGTAGAGCAGTACTTC.

The rearrangement joins TRBV7-6 to TRBJ1-2; D remains ambiguous. CDR3 length: 15 residues. Deletions cut 1 base from V and 4 bases from J, with 13 bases between. Germline V gene sequence: CDR1 SGHVS, CDR2 FNYEAQ. CDR3 sequence reads: CASSLEGTARYGYTF. In nucleotides, the CDR3 is TGTGCCAGCAGCTTAGAAGGAACCGCGCGCTATGGCTACACCTTC.

This chain connects TRBV9 to TRBJ2-3; D remains ambiguous. Per the germline V gene, CDR1 is SGDLS and CDR2 is YYNGEE. The CDR3 is 15 residues long. Trimming shortened V by 0 bases and J by 1 base, and 9 bases separated the two germline ends. The CDR3 DNA sequence: TGTGCCAGCAGCGTAGGGCAGGTTGGCACAGATACGCAGTATTTT. This sequence encodes CASSVGQVGTDTQYF.

The chain carries TRBV20-1 and TRBJ2-5, with D possibly matching TRBD2 (6 bases). V dropped 4 bases and J dropped 5 bases, with 11 bases sitting between them. The CDR3 is made up of 12 amino acids. Germline V gene sequence: CDR1 DFQATT, CDR2 SNEGSKA (reference sequence). In DNA form, the CDR3 reads TGCAGTGCTACTAGCGCCCGGGAGACCCAGTACTTC. This translates into CSATSARETQYF.

The chain uses TRBV2 and TRBJ1-2, with a possible D match to TRBD1 (6 bases). CDR1 and CDR2 from the germline V gene are SNHLY and FYNNEI. Trimming removed 7 bases from V and 4 bases from J, with 16 bases in between. The CDR3 has 14 residues. This CDR3 is CASKAQGPGYGYTF. CDR3 sequence (DNA): TGTGCCAGCAAAGCCCAGGGGCCCGGCTATGGCTACACCTTC. Drawing the rest from reference TRBV2 and TRBJ1-2, the complete variable domain is EPEVTQTPSHQVTQMGQEVILRCVPISNHLYFYWYRQILGQKVEFLVSFYNNEISEKSEIFDDQFSVERPDGSNFTLKIRSTKLEDSAMYFCASKAQGPGYGYTFGSGTRLTVV.

This clonotype showed up just a few times. The rearrangement uses TRBV20-1 and TRBJ2-3; 9 bases agree with TRBD2. The germline gives CDR1 DFQATT, CDR2 SNEGSKA (reference sequence). The CDR3 contains 15 residues. The V and J ends lost 2 bases and 2 bases, in that order; junction bases with no gene match: 5. The DNA for the CDR3 is TGCAGTGCTAGAATAGCGGGGGAACACACAGATACGCAGTATTTT. Translation: CSARIAGEHTDTQYF.